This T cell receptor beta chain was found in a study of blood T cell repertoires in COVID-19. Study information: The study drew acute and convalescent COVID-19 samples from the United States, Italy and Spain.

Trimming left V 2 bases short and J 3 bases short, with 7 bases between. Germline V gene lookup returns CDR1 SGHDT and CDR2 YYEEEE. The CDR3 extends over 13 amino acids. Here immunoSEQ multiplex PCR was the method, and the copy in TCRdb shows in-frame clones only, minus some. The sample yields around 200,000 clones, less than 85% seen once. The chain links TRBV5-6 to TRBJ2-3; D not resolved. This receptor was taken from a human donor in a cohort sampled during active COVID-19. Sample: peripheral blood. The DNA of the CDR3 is TGTGCCAGCAGCTTACCCGGGACAGATACGCAGTATTTT. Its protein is CASSLPGTDTQYF.